This T cell receptor (beta chain) stems from a study of blood T cells in healthy people across ages. Across the whole study: About one barcoded beta molecule was captured per two T cells (by template switching).

This CDR3 has 13 amino acids. Germline lookup yields CDR1 LGHDT and CDR2 YNNKEL (reference sequence). V gave up 1 base and J gave up 3 bases; unmatched junction bases: 0. Healthy Caucasian individuals from Russia aged roughly 6 to 90 served as donors. Researchers collected about 10 milliliters of peripheral blood from every single donor. A second PCR of about 7 to 12 cycles used a sample-barcoded 5' primer and a J-beta primer mix. Unique molecular identifiers of 12 random nucleotides labeled each cDNA. A single record per CDR3 protein comes from TCRdb applying MiXCR to the 5' RACE reads. The repertoire holds 700,000 to 800,000 distinct CDR3 sequences, with about 42% as singletons. This clonotype was counted between two and nine times.

This chain uses TRBV3-1 with TRBJ2-7, with 7 bases identical to TRBD2. This TCR was sampled from a woman aged 55-69 years in good health. The sample taken for sequencing was blood. CDR3 coding DNA: TGTGCCAGCAGCCAAGGGACTAGCTACGAGCAGTACTTC. This translates into CASSQGTSYEQYF.